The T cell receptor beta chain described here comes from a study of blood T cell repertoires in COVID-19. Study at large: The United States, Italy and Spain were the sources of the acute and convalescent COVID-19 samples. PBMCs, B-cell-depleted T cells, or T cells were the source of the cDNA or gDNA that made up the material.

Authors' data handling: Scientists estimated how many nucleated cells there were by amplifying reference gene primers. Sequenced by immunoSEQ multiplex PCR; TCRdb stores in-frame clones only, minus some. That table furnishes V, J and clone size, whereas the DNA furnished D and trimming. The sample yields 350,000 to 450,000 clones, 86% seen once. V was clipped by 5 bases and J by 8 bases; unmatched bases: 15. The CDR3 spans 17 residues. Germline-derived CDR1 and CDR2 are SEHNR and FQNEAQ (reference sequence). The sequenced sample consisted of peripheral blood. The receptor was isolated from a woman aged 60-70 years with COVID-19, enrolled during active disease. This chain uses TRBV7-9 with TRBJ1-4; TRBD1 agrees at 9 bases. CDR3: CASSPRKGTGRGEKLFF. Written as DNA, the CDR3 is TGTGCCAGCAGCCCGCGTAAGGGGACAGGGCGAGGGGAAAAACTGTTTTTT.